A selection of T cell receptor beta chains follows, all from one sample in a study of T cells in Graves' hyperthyroidism and ophthalmopathy. From the multiplex PCR reads, TCRdb called clonotypes with MiXCR, one entry per CDR3 protein. The sample has around 520,000 distinct CDR3 sequences; 13% to 15% are singletons. The sequenced sample consisted of blood. These receptors came from a woman younger than 30 with Graves' hyperthyroidism. Both conserved end residues are part of each CDR3. The order of the fields is clone size, J gene, D gene, V gene, CDR3 protein, CDR3 DNA. A D gene is named only where the DNA matches it firmly. Size is omitted from some rows. Given values are once, few, many or a class for expanded clones.

few TRBJ1-5 . TRBV27 CASASIRGKNQPQHF TGTGCCAGCGCCTCTATAAGGGGAAAGAATCAGCCCCAGCATTTT
. TRBJ2-1 . TRBV9 CASSVGQYHEQFF TGTGCCAGCAGCGTAGGACAGTACCATGAGCAGTTCTTC
many TRBJ1-2 . TRBV6-2/TRBV6-3 CASTWEGVNYGYTF TGTGCCAGCACCTGGGAGGGGGTGAACTATGGCTACACCTTC
many TRBJ2-1 . TRBV29-1 CSVEDRRNEQFF TGCAGCGTCGAAGACAGACGCAATGAGCAGTTCTTC
few TRBJ2-7 . TRBV18 CASSPSGTHYEQYF TGTGCCAGCTCGCCCTCCGGGACCCACTACGAGCAGTACTTC
many TRBJ1-1 TRBD1 TRBV6-5 CASSYGQGGTEAFF TGTGCCAGCAGTTACGGACAGGGAGGCACTGAAGCTTTCTTT
. TRBJ2-7 TRBD2 TRBV5-1 CASSLAGEEYEQCF TGCGCCAGCAGCTTAGCGGGAGAAGAGTACGAGCAGTGCTTC
. TRBJ1-2 . TRBV19 CAGFGSYGYTF TGTGCCGGTTTCGGGAGCTATGGCTACACCTTC
. TRBJ2-7 . TRBV11-2 CASSSVTSYEQYF TGTGCCAGCAGCTCCGTAACATCCTACGAGCAGTACTTC
few TRBJ1-2 TRBD1 TRBV7-8 CASSLGSGQVNYGYTF TGTGCCAGCAGCTTAGGGTCGGGACAGGTCAACTATGGCTACACCTTC
few TRBJ2-3 TRBD2 TRBV20-1 CSASIREGRYF TGCAGTGCTAGTATACGGGAGGGCCGGTATTTT
. TRBJ1-1 . TRBV9 CASSVGGKNTEAFF TGTGCCAGCAGCGTAGGCGGCAAGAACACTGAAGCTTTCTTT
many TRBJ2-7 TRBD1 TRBV15 CATSRDLGGTGLSYEQYF TGTGCCACCAGCAGAGATTTGGGAGGGACAGGGCTCTCCTACGAGCAGTACTTC
many TRBJ1-1 . TRBV20-1 CSAREAGWTTEAFF TGCAGTGCTAGAGAGGCAGGGTGGACCACTGAAGCTTTCTTT
many TRBJ1-1 . TRBV7-3 CASALGPGMAMNTEAFF TGTGCCAGCGCCCTCGGGCCGGGTATGGCAATGAACACTGAAGCTTTCTTT
. TRBJ2-1 TRBD2 TRBV3-1 CASSPSPPSTSGSPNEQFF TGTGCCAGCAGCCCTAGTCCACCCTCGACTAGCGGGAGTCCCAATGAGCAGTTCTTC
few TRBJ2-3 TRBD1 TRBV3-1 CASSQDWDRTDTQYF TGTGCCAGCAGCCAAGATTGGGACAGGACAGATACGCAGTATTTT
many TRBJ2-3 . TRBV5-1 CASSLERLTDTQYF TGCGCCAGCAGCTTGGAACGCCTCACAGATACGCAGTATTTT
many TRBJ2-1 . TRBV11-2 CASSLDRQHEQFF TGTGCCAGCAGCTTAGATAGACAGCATGAGCAGTTCTTC
many TRBJ2-1 TRBD2 TRBV3-1 CASSLRGLAGGQGNEQFF TGTGCCAGCAGCCTGCGCGGACTAGCGGGAGGGCAGGGGAATGAGCAGTTCTTC
many TRBJ2-2 TRBD1 TRBV27 CASSFGAGQGTGELFF TGTGCCAGCAGTTTCGGAGCGGGACAGGGAACCGGGGAGCTGTTTTTT
many TRBJ1-2 . TRBV12-3/TRBV12-4 CASSLVAGDGYTF TGTGCCAGCAGTTTAGTGGCAGGGGACGGCTACACCTTC
many TRBJ2-7 . TRBV27 CASSLSAPLVYEQYF TGTGCCAGCAGTTTATCGGCCCCACTAGTATACGAGCAGTACTTC
few TRBJ2-7 TRBD2 TRBV7-9 CASRPGTSDYEQYF TGTGCCAGCAGGCCCGGGACTAGCGACTACGAGCAGTACTTC
. TRBJ2-5 . TRBV5-4 CASSLEKQETQYF TGTGCCAGCAGCTTGGAAAAGCAAGAGACCCAGTACTTC
many TRBJ2-3 TRBD1 TRBV6-1 CASKRGTVRTDTQYF TGTGCCAGCAAGAGGGGGACAGTTCGCACAGATACGCAGTATTTT
many TRBJ2-6 . TRBV12-3/TRBV12-4 CASSWGAGANVLTF TGTGCCAGCAGTTGGGGGGCTGGGGCCAACGTCCTGACTTTC
. TRBJ1-5 . TRBV18 CASSPGRRGGDNQPQHF TGTGCCAGCTCACCTGGGAGGCGGGGGGGAGACAATCAGCCCCAGCATTTT
many TRBJ2-2 . TRBV6-1 CASSETQNTGELFF TGTGCCAGCAGTGAGACACAGAACACCGGGGAGCTGTTTTTT
many TRBJ1-4 TRBD1 TRBV20-1 CSAILGQGRGYPTNEKLFF TGCAGTGCTATACTAGGACAGGGTAGAGGGTACCCAACTAATGAAAAACTGTTTTTT
many TRBJ1-5 TRBD1 TRBV19 CASSPDRAHQPQHF TGTGCCAGTAGTCCAGACAGGGCCCATCAGCCCCAGCATTTT